A selection of T cell receptor beta chains follows, all from one sample in a study of identical twins. MiXCR, applied by TCRdb to the 5' RACE reads, yields one record per CDR3 protein. The sample contains 200,000 to 250,000 distinct CDR3 sequences, approximately 7.3% of which appear only once. These data were likewise used in another study, on yellow fever vaccine responses in identical twins.

Sequenced sample: CD8+ T cells sorted from blood. These receptors originate from a woman between 18 and 29 years old in good health. Both conserved end residues are part of each CDR3. Each record gives: CDR3 DNA, CDR3 protein, clone size, D gene, J gene, V gene. D genes are given only for firm matches. Size tells how often a clone was seen (once, few, many) or the class of an expanded clone, and some rows leave it out.

TGCAGCGTTGAAGAAGACAGCTCCTACGAGCAGTACTTC CSVEEDSSYEQYF many - TRBJ2-7 TRBV29-1
TGTGCCAGCAGCTTAGTGGGGGTTGAGGTCGCAGATACGCAGTATTTT CASSLVGVEVADTQYF many - TRBJ2-3 TRBV11-2
TGTGCCAGCAGCTCCGGACAGGGGGGCACAGATACGCAGTATTTT CASSSGQGGTDTQYF many TRBD1 TRBJ2-3 TRBV7-9
TGTGCCAGCAGTAAACCGCGGGAGGGGGGACCAGATACGCAGTATTTT CASSKPREGGPDTQYF many TRBD2 TRBJ2-3 TRBV9
TGTGCCAGCAGTGGGGGACCTATCATAAGTGAGCAGTACTTC CASSGGPIISEQYF few - TRBJ2-7 TRBV25-1
TGTGCCAGCAGCCTCGAGGGGGGACTCGATGAGCAGTTCTTC CASSLEGGLDEQFF - - TRBJ2-1 TRBV13
TGTGCCAGCAGCTTAAGATGGAGCGACGGGGAGCTGTTTTTT CASSLRWSDGELFF - - TRBJ2-2 TRBV7-6
TGTGCCAGCAGCTTGGAGTGGTCAACAGTTACCTACGAGCAGTACTTC CASSLEWSTVTYEQYF few - TRBJ2-7 TRBV5-5
TGTGCCAGCAGCTTGTCGCAGCGGGGAACTTACAATGAGCAGTTCTTC CASSLSQRGTYNEQFF many TRBD2 TRBJ2-1 TRBV5-5
TGCAGTGCTAGGACGGCGACAGCGGATCAGCCCCAGCATTTT CSARTATADQPQHF few - TRBJ1-5 TRBV20-1
TGTGCCAGCAGTCAAGGGAGGGGGGGAACTGAAGCTTTCTTT CASSQGRGGTEAFF - - TRBJ1-1 TRBV28
TGTGCCAGCACCGTCTATCCGGGGGGCGAGTTACCTGGAACTAACTATGGCTACACCTTC CASTVYPGGELPGTNYGYTF - - TRBJ1-2 TRBV6-2/TRBV6-3
TGTGCCAGCAGCCAAGACATGGCGGGGGCCCTCACCGGGGAGCTGTTTTTT CASSQDMAGALTGELFF few - TRBJ2-2 TRBV3-1
TGTGCCAGCAGTCTGTACAGGGTTAATGAGCAGTTCTTC CASSLYRVNEQFF - - TRBJ2-1 TRBV27
TGTGCCAGCAGCTCTCTAGTCGAGGCGGGCACAGATACGCAGTATTTT CASSSLVEAGTDTQYF few - TRBJ2-3 TRBV7-3
TGCAGCGTTGAAATCGGGGGCGCCTACAATGAGCAGTTCTTC CSVEIGGAYNEQFF many - TRBJ2-1 TRBV29-1
TGTGCCAGCAGTCAACAGGGGAACGAGCAGTACTTC CASSQQGNEQYF few TRBD1 TRBJ2-7 TRBV12-3/TRBV12-4
TGTGCCAGCAGCTTAGCGGGACTAGCGGGGGACACCGGGGAGCTGTTTTTT CASSLAGLAGDTGELFF - TRBD2 TRBJ2-2 TRBV7-2
TGTGCCACCAGCAGAGTTAGGGACACCTCCTACGAGCAGTACTTC CATSRVRDTSYEQYF - - TRBJ2-7 TRBV15
TGCGCCAGCAGCCAAAGGGGGGCGGACTACGAGCAGTACTTC CASSQRGADYEQYF many - TRBJ2-7 TRBV4-1
TGTGCCAGCAGCTTAAGGGACAGGGGGCCAAGCTCCTATAATTCACCCCTCCACTTT CASSLRDRGPSSYNSPLHF many TRBD1 TRBJ1-6 TRBV11-1
TGCAGTGCTTCACGGCCCCGTTACAGGAGCACGCAAGAGACCCAGTACTTC CSASRPRYRSTQETQYF - - TRBJ2-5 TRBV20-1
TGTGCCAGCAGTAAAATCTTACAGGGAGGCGAGCAGTACTTC CASSKILQGGEQYF - - TRBJ2-7 TRBV28
TGTGCTAGTGGTTTCAGGGAAGGGTATGGCTACACCTTC CASGFREGYGYTF many - TRBJ1-2 TRBV12-5
TGCGCCAGCAGCCCGGACTTAGTGGCATCCAATGAGCAGTTCTTC CASSPDLVASNEQFF many - TRBJ2-1 TRBV5-1
TGTGCCAGCAGTAGACAGGGAGGCGAGCAGTACTTC CASSRQGGEQYF many - TRBJ2-7 TRBV7-9
TGTGCCAGCAGTCATACAGGGAAAGGTCTTTATTCACCCCTCCACTTT CASSHTGKGLYSPLHF few - TRBJ1-6 TRBV12-3/TRBV12-4
TGTGCCAGCAGCAGCCTGGGCAGGGATGTTTCACCCCTCCACTTT CASSSLGRDVSPLHF many - TRBJ1-6 TRBV28
TGTGCCAGCAGTTACTCTCCTAGCGGGGGGAGCTCCTACAATGAGCAGTTCTTC CASSYSPSGGSSYNEQFF many TRBD2 TRBJ2-1 TRBV6-5
TGTGCCAGTAGTCCCCGGACAGCTGAAGCTTTCTTT CASSPRTAEAFF many - TRBJ1-1 TRBV19
TGCAGTGCTAGAGATCGGATGGACACCTACAATGAGCAGTTCTTC CSARDRMDTYNEQFF many - TRBJ2-1 TRBV20-1
TGTGCCATCAGTGAGTTGGGGAAACAGCCCCAGCATTTT CAISELGKQPQHF many - TRBJ1-5 TRBV10-3
TGTGCCAGCAGTCCACTAGCGGGAGGGATGGGGAATGAGCAGTTCTTC CASSPLAGGMGNEQFF few TRBD2 TRBJ2-1 TRBV6-1
TGCGCCAGCAGTTCGGGACCGGGGTTCACCGGGGAGCTGTTTTTT CASSSGPGFTGELFF - - TRBJ2-2 TRBV10-1
TGCAGCGTCCAAGGTAACAGGGAAAGTGAGACCCAGTACTTC CSVQGNRESETQYF few - TRBJ2-5 TRBV29-1
TGTGCCATCAGTGAAACTAGCGGGGGCTCCTACAATGAGCAGTTCTTC CAISETSGGSYNEQFF few TRBD2 TRBJ2-1 TRBV10-3
TGCAGTGCCCCCCCCCCGCCGGGGCGGGGGCGGGAGGAGACCCAGTACTTC CSAPPPPGRGREETQYF - - TRBJ2-5 TRBV20-1
TGTGCTAGCCGGGACAGGGGCCTCTACGAGCAGTACTTC CASRDRGLYEQYF few TRBD1 TRBJ2-7 TRBV28
TGTGCCAGCAGCTCGACCATCGGGACTAGCGGACACTACGAGCAGTACTTC CASSSTIGTSGHYEQYF many TRBD2 TRBJ2-7 TRBV7-9
TGCGCCAGCAGCCACGGGACAGGAAACCTTGAAGCTTTCTTT CASSHGTGNLEAFF many TRBD1 TRBJ1-1 TRBV4-1
TGCAGCGTTGAGGCCCCGGTGGGGGCCTACAATGAGCAGTTCTTC CSVEAPVGAYNEQFF few - TRBJ2-1 TRBV29-1
TGCAGCGTTGACTTTCGTGGGCACACCGGGGAGCTGTTTTTT CSVDFRGHTGELFF few - TRBJ2-2 TRBV29-1
TGTGCCAGCTTGGGGCTAGCGGGAGAGTACCACGAGCAGTACTTC CASLGLAGEYHEQYF few TRBD2 TRBJ2-7 TRBV7-9
TGTGCCAGCAGCTCAATTAGGGTGGACTTACCGTCCTACAATGAGCAGTTCTTC CASSSIRVDLPSYNEQFF few - TRBJ2-1 TRBV11-2
TGTGCCAGCAGCCCCCAGCCCAGGGACGAGCAGTACTTC CASSPQPRDEQYF few - TRBJ2-7 TRBV7-9
TGTGCCAGCAGCTTAGATGGCTCTGGAAACACCATATATTTT CASSLDGSGNTIYF few - TRBJ1-3 TRBV7-9
TGTGCCATCAGTGGGCGGGGGGACTCGAACACCGGGGAGCTGTTTTTT CAISGRGDSNTGELFF many TRBD2 TRBJ2-2 TRBV10-3
TGTGCCAGCAGTAACCGGGACAGCTACGAGCAGTACTTC CASSNRDSYEQYF few TRBD1 TRBJ2-7 TRBV27
TGCGCCAGCAGCCAAGAGGAGGGGGACTACAATGAGCAGTTCTTC CASSQEEGDYNEQFF few - TRBJ2-1 TRBV4-1
TGTGCCAGCAGTTTGGGGGCTAGCGGCCAAGAGACCCAGTACTTC CASSLGASGQETQYF - - TRBJ2-5 TRBV28
TGTGCCAGCACCTATGGGGGGTCACAGCCCCAGCATTTT CASTYGGSQPQHF many - TRBJ1-5 TRBV12-3/TRBV12-4
TGCGCCAGCAGCTTGGGGTCAGGGGGCCTTGAAGCTTTCTTT CASSLGSGGLEAFF - TRBD1 TRBJ1-1 TRBV5-1
TGTGCCAGCAGCGCCCATTCCGGATGGACTAGCGGGAGATCCCCTAGCACAGATACGCAGTATTTT CASSAHSGWTSGRSPSTDTQYF - TRBD2 TRBJ2-3 TRBV7-3
TGTGCCAGCAGCTTAGAGAGTAGCCCCGAGCAGTACTTC CASSLESSPEQYF many - TRBJ2-7 TRBV7-8
TGTGCCAGCAGCTTGGCCGCGATAACGAACACTGAAGCTTTCTTT CASSLAAITNTEAFF few - TRBJ1-1 TRBV5-4
TGTGCCAGCAGGGCCCTTTCGCTCATCGTCGGGGAGCTGTTTTTT CASRALSLIVGELFF - - TRBJ2-2 TRBV28
TGTGCCAGCAGCGTCGGGACAGCTTCCTACAATGAGCAGTTCTTC CASSVGTASYNEQFF - TRBD1 TRBJ2-1 TRBV11-2
TGTGCCAGCAGTTTATCCAGGGCAGATACGCAGTATTTT CASSLSRADTQYF few - TRBJ2-3 TRBV28
TGCGCCAGCAGCCAAATTGTCGACTCCTACAATGAGCAGTTCTTC CASSQIVDSYNEQFF many - TRBJ2-1 TRBV4-1